This T cell receptor (beta chain) was recorded in a study of blood T cells in healthy people across ages. With regard to this clonotype: Its specificity is not known.

The CDR3 spans 14 residues. Germline CDR1 reads SGHAT; CDR2 reads FQNNGV. V was clipped by 6 bases and J by 6 bases; unmatched bases: 11. A sample-barcoded 5' primer and a J-beta primer mix were used in a second PCR of about 7 to 12 cycles. TCRdb re-analysed the 5' RACE reads in MiXCR, keeping a single row per CDR3 protein. Of hundreds of thousands of distinct CDR3 sequences in the sample, about 48% are singletons; the top ten hold 13%. Study-wide results and limits: Donor CMV status was unknown, possibly confounding expanded clonotype changes.

Those donating, healthy Caucasian individuals from Russia, were aged roughly 6 to 90. The receptor's source is a man aged 30 to 39 in good health. The genes are TRBV11-2 and TRBJ2-7; 7 nucleotides match TRBD2. Sample: blood. This CDR3 reads CASSTRGGDCEQYF. The CDR3 coding sequence is TGTGCCAGCAGTACCCGGGGAGGGGATTGCGAGCAGTACTTC.